What follows is one T cell receptor (beta chain) and its context. Its binding antigen is unknown. For CDR1 and CDR2, the germline V gene lists SQVTM and ANQGSEA. The CDR3 sequence holds 11 residues, the cysteine and phenylalanine included. The DNA shown is the 33-base CDR3, in frame from base 1. The V and J ends are trimmed by 1 base and 6 bases, leaving 7 bases between them. This entry comes from a study of cytomegalovirus exposure and HLA in healthy donors (dated by TCRdb to the late 2010s). General notes on the study: According to an earlier analysis of several hundred of the donors, about 190 million T cells yielded approximately 120 million unique TCR beta sequences and approximately 300 Gb of sequence data. An early release covering roughly 580 HLA-typed donors comprised about 300 gigabases of sequencing data and around 80 million unique TCR sequences. Of the approximately 400 genotyped donors, less than 90% were placed in the genetic ancestry cluster associated with self-reported Caucasian donors. The study aimed to test whether signatures of past pathogen exposure could be identified by cataloging public T cell receptors. The study used immunosequencing to profile the T cell repertoires of 666 subjects and linked those repertoires to cytomegalovirus serostatus. Besides the first cohort of roughly 660 subjects, a separate validation cohort made up of 120 different subjects was used. High-throughput TCR immunosequencing, statistical association of individual TCRs with disease status, and machine learning were combined to predict cytomegalovirus infection status. A later analysis re-examined previously published TCR beta repertoires from 600 to 700 donors and added high-resolution HLA genotyping to investigate patterns of TCR occurrence. Rather than using new phenotypic data, the later analysis identified candidate immune exposures from TCR beta sequences and from how often those sequences occurred across donors. To decide whether each TCR beta V gene segment behaved as functional or pseudogenic, an earlier analysis of some 570 of the donors relied on high-throughput TCR beta sequencing. Alongside the repertoire data, information on donor age, sex, ethnicity and CMV serostatus was compiled. A later genetic analysis used genome-wide SNP genotypes for about 60% of the roughly 700 donors, treating that subset as a discovery cohort. Every repertoire in the discovery cohort had been generated on one and the same sequencing platform. Class I and class II HLA loci were covered by the typing at four-digit resolution. The number of donors typed differed by locus, with about 629-640 for A, B, C, DRB1 and DQB1, roughly 550 for DQA1, 600 to 610 for DPA1, and over 400 for DPB1. Several DR-DQ haplotypes were handled as single units for association and clustering because linkage in the cohort was strong. On average, around 240,000 unique TCR beta nucleotide sequences were sequenced per donor among a few hundred genotyped donors of the cohort, with roughly 20% of those sequences being non-productive.

In total, about 650 healthy bone marrow donors made up the cohort. All cohort members were sampled while nominally healthy, although unrecorded immune exposures were likely present. The donor tested CMV seronegative and was one of the 352 seronegative cohort members. Every donor gave a peripheral blood sample, and the peripheral blood mononuclear cells from that sample were used for TCR beta sequencing. The Qiagen DNeasy Blood Extraction Kit was used to extract genomic DNA from the blood cell samples. Libraries were prepared through the immunoSEQ multiplex PCR assay. For the multiplex PCR, a mixture combining 60 forward primers for TCR Vbeta segments and 13 reverse primers for TCR Jbeta segments was used. The CDR3 region of rearranged TCR beta genes was amplified from genomic DNA with a multiplex PCR assay. Amplified TCR beta libraries were sequenced as 87-base-pair reads on the Illumina HiSeq System. The study's own analysis went as follows. Across the 666 repertoires, a later analysis counted tens of millions of unique TCR beta chains, around 10 million of which were shared by at least two donors. Raw reads were error-corrected and collapsed into unique sequences with a nearest-neighbor algorithm that merged closely related sequences to remove PCR and sequencing errors. To assign V, D and J gene segments, CDR3 sequences were aligned to IMGT reference sequences. For a sequence to be retained, a match of at least six nucleotides to both a V gene segment and a J gene segment was required. Rearrangements were classified as productive when the CDR3 lacked stop codons and remained in frame with V and J, and all other rearrangements were classified as non-productive. CDR3 was defined according to IMGT convention as the region running from the second conserved V-encoded cysteine to the conserved J-encoded phenylalanine. Sequences without an unambiguous match to a single V gene segment were excluded from the earlier analysis of about 640 of the donors. An earlier analysis of 587 of the donors called V segments functional above 56.7% productive rearrangements and segregating when the between-donor standard deviation exceeded 5%. A statistical classification framework was built to diagnose cytomegalovirus status from the catalog of TCR beta chain sequences. In a later analysis, TCR nucleotide sequences were compared against IMGT/GENE-DB human TR gene sequences so that V and J genes could be assigned. A later analysis assigned CDR3 sequences and most-parsimonious VDJ recombination scenarios with the TCRdist pipeline. A later analysis defined each TCR beta chain by its CDR3 amino acid sequence plus V-gene family, and excluded reads lacking a unique V-gene family. In a later analysis, several hundred highly shared, low-generation-probability nucleotide sequences were removed to address suspected cross-contamination and a sequencing artifact. A later analysis calculated a clonal expansion index for each public chain from normalized within-repertoire ranks of inferred template counts. In a later analysis, generation probabilities were computed with a VDJ recombination model fitted to out-of-frame rearrangements, and the resulting probabilities were checked against IGoR. Hypergeometric tests were used in a later analysis to score TCR-TCR, TCR-HLA and TCR-CMV co-occurrence, with a repertoire-size bias correction applied to the TCR pairs. In a later analysis, false discovery rates were estimated by permuting HLA or CMV assignments 20 times. In a later analysis, co-occurring TCRs were grouped with DBSCAN, and TCRdist sequence similarity was added when clustering was performed within HLA-allele-positive subsets. Repertoires with fewer than 30,000 or more than 120,000 public chains, plus five repertoires with anomalous nucleotide sharing, were excluded from co-occurrence clustering. In TCRdb, the immuneACCESS table is reduced to in-frame sequences with V and J assigned. These tables do not hold every clone; where another copy was compared, an unresolved V gene accounts for under half, and the others remain unexplained. V and J calls and clone size are copied from that table; D and trimming were computed from the DNA. The table for this sample shows 200,000 or so clones. 0.74% of the sample rests with the top ten.

Points the paper makes about the study in general: HLA typing was unavailable for some donors at each locus, so association tests used only the typed subset. A group of highly shared sequence variants was considered likely to be a technical artifact of the sequencing pipeline. A later analysis reported that several top co-occurrence clusters appeared linked to parvovirus B19, influenza, CMV and Epstein-Barr virus. In a later genetic analysis, a missense DCLRE1C variant was associated with V-gene and J-gene trimming of TCR beta chains, and the association was replicated in an independent cohort. In vitro tests confirmed that three of the cytomegalovirus-associated TCR beta chains recognize cytomegalovirus antigens. Most CMV-associated TCR beta chains appeared to be HLA-restricted in a later analysis, and the HLA associations seemed to be driven largely by CMV exposure. The study listed over 150 TCR beta chains as associated with cytomegalovirus. In a later analysis, HLA-associated TCR beta chains showed more clonal expansion and lower generation probabilities than non-associated chains that were equally common. Across donors, most TCR sequences were observed very rarely, whereas some public TCRs were present in many individuals. The authors suggested that the approach could potentially be extended to other disease states and immunological phenotypes. Correlated functional status among segregating V segments might reflect linkage disequilibrium, but an unknown experimental factor could not be ruled out. In this cohort, only TCR beta chains were sequenced, and detectable features were limited by the absence of alpha or paired-chain data. Compared with the approximately 670-donor mean, donors in an Asian-associated ancestry cluster had fewer N-insertions in productive TCRs, according to a later genetic analysis. Sequencing depth was assumed to be roughly uniform across donors in the presence/absence analyses, though that assumption may not hold. Because the 87-base-pair reads could not distinguish some IMGT-functional V segments, including TRBV6-2 and TRBV6-3, those segments were excluded. The earlier analysis of some 540 of the donors excluded 15 to 20 rarely observed V segments, including chromosome 9 orphons, because counts were too low. For the cohort, immune exposure information was limited to CMV serostatus. In a later analysis, TCR association rates were found to vary across HLA loci, with the most associated TCRs seen for DRB1 alleles and the fewest for HLA-C alleles. The classifier was reported to diagnose cytomegalovirus status with high specificity and sensitivity in both the original and validation cohorts. A further reported finding was that TCR beta sequences accurately predicted the HLA-A and HLA-B alleles for most subjects in the first cohort. In an earlier analysis of fewer than 750 of the donors, most TCR beta V segments were observed in productive rearrangements about 90% or about 30% of the time, broadly matching IMGT annotations. Strong co-occurrence of HLA alleles, especially DR and DQ, made assigning TCR associations to individual alleles difficult. Specific HLA alleles were associated with over 15,000 TCR beta sequences at a false discovery rate of 0.05 in a later analysis.

This clonotype originated in a boy aged 10-17 years in good health and CMV-seronegative. The chain links TRBV29-1 with TRBJ2-7; the D gene lacks a confident call. What was sequenced was PBMCs. Here is the DNA: TGCAGCGTTGAAGGAGTAAGCGAGCAGTACTTC. It codes for CSVEGVSEQYF.